The TCR beta chain under discussion was sequenced for a study of Graves' ophthalmopathy and Graves' hyperthyroidism. Study-level results: Using 13 signatures, a model distinguished ophthalmopathy from stable hyperthyroidism, reaching around 87% sensitivity and approximately 84% specificity. In blood appeared most of the expanded thyroid clonotypes whose frequency exceeded 0.001.

Enrollment excluded any patients with other autoimmune diseases, uncontrolled infections, pregnancy or lactation. Orbital computed tomography, together with clinical symptoms, serum thyroxine, TRAb and thyroid ultrasound, was used for diagnosis. RNA transcripts yielded amplified TCR beta CDR3 regions. An initial RT-PCR round employing HTBI primers preceded a second-round multiplex PCR. MiXCR, run by TCRdb on the multiplex PCR reads, gives a single entry per CDR3 protein. This table has some 390,000 distinct CDR3 sequences, about 16% appearing once. This clonotype was found many times. Its antigen is currently unknown. V was pared by 4 bases and J by 11 bases, with 13 bases of the junction left unmatched. The CDR3 has 14 residues. Germline-derived CDR1 and CDR2 are SQVTM and ANQGSEA.

This clonotype was sampled from a woman younger than 30 with Graves' ophthalmopathy. The specimen was peripheral blood. This sequence joins TRBV29-1 and TRBJ2-4, with TRBD1 matching 8 bases. In DNA form, the CDR3 reads TGCAGCGTTGTGGCGGACAGGGAGTTTATCGTTCAGTACTTC. It codes for CSVVADREFIVQYF.